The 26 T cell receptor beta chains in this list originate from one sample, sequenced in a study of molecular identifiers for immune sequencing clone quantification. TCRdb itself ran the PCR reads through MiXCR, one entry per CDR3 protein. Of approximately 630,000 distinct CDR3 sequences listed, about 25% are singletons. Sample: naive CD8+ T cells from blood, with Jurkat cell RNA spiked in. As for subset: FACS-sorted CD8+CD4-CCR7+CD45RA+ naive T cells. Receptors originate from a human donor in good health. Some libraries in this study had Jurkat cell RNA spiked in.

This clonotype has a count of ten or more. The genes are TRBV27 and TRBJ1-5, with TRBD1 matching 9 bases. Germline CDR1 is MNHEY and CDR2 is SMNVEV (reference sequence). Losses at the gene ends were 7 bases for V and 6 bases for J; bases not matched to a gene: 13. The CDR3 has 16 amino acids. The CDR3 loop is CASKDRGELTGQPQHF. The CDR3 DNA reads TGTGCCAGCAAGGACAGGGGTGAACTTACCGGTCAGCCCCAGCATTTT.

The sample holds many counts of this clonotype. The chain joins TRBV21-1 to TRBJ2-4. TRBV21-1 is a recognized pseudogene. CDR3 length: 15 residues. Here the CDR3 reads CASSFRTSHQNIQYF. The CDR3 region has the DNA TGTGCCAGCAGCTTTCGGACTAGTCACCAAAACATTCAGTACTTC.

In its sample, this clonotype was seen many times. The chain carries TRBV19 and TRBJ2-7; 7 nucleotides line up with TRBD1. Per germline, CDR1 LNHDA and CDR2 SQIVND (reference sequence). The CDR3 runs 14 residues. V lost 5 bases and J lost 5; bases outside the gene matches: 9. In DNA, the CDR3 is TGTGCCAGTAGTTCGACAGGGCACGCTGACGAGCAGTACTTC. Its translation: CASSSTGHADEQYF.

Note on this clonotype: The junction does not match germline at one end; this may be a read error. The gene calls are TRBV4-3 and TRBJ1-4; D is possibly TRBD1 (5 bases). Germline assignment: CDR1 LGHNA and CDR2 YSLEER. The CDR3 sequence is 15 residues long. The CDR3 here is CASSQATAPLEKRFF. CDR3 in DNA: TGCGCCAGCAGCCAGGCGACAGCCCCACTTGAAAAACGGTTTTTT.

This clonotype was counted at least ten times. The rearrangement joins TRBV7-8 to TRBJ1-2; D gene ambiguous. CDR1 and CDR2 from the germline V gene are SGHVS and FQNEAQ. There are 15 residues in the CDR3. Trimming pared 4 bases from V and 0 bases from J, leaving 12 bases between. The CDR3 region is CASSSYSGTNYGYTF. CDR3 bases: TGTGCCAGCAGCTCCTACAGCGGTACTAACTATGGCTACACCTTC.

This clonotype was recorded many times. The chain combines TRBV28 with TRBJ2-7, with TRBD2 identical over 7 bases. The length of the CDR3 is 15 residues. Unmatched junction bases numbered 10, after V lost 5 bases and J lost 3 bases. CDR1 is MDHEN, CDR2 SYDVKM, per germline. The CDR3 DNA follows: TGTGCCAGCAGTACCGTAGCTAGCGGAGACTACGAGCAGTACTTC. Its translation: CASSTVASGDYEQYF.

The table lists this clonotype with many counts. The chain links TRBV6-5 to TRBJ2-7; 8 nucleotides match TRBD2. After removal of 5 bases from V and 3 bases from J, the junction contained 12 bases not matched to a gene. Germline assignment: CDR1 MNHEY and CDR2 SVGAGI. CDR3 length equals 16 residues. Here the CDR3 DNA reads TGTGCCAGCAGTCCACTTGCGGGAGGACTAAGCTACGAGCAGTACTTC. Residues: CASSPLAGGLSYEQYF.

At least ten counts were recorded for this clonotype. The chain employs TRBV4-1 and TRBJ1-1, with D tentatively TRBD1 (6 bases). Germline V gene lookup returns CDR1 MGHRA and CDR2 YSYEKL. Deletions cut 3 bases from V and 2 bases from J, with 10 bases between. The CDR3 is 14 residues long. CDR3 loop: CASSHIGGNTEAFF. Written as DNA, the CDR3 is TGCGCCAGCAGCCATATAGGGGGAAACACTGAAGCTTTCTTT.

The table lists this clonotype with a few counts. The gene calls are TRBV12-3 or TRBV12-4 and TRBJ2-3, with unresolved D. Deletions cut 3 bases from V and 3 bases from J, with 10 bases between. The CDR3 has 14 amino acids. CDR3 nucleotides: TGTGCCAGCAGTTTTTTTATTGAGACAGATACGCAGTATTTT. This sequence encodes CASSFFIETDTQYF.

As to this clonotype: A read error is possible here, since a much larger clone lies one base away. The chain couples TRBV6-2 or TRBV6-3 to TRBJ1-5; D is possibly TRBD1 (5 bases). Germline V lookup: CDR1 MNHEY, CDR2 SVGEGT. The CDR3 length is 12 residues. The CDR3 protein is CAGSYIGDYLHF. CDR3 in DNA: TGTGCCGGCAGTTACATAGGGGACTACTTGCATTTT.

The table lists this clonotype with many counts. The CDR3 DNA follows: TGTGCCAGCAGTTACGAGGTTACCTACGAGCAGTACTTC. It specifies CASSYEVTYEQYF. The chain combines TRBV6-2 or TRBV6-3 with TRBJ2-7, with no clear D. Germline CDR1 and CDR2: MNHEY and SVGEGT. There are 13 residues in the CDR3. The V gene lost 2 bases and the J gene lost 2 bases, with 7 bases spanning the gap.

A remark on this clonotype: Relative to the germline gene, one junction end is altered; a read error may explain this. In DNA form, the CDR3 reads TGCGCCGGCAGCCAAGGGCAGGATCAGCCCCAGCATTTT. Protein sequence: CAGSQGQDQPQHF. V and J are TRBV4-1 and TRBJ1-5; D is ambiguous. Germline V gene lookup returns CDR1 MGHRA and CDR2 YSYEKL. There are 13 residues in the CDR3.

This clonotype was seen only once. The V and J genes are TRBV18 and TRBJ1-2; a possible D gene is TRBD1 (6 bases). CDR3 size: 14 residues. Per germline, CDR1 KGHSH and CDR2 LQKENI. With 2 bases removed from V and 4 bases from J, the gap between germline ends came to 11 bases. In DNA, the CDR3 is TGTGCCAGCTCACCAAGGGGGTCGGTCTATGGCTACACCTTC. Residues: CASSPRGSVYGYTF. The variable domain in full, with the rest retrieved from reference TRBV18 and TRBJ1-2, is NAGVMQNPRHLVRRRGQEARLRCSPMKGHSHVYWYRQLPEEGLKFMVYLQKENIIDESGMPKERFSAEFPKEGPSILRIQQVVRGDSAAYFCASSPRGSVYGYTFGSGTRLTVV.

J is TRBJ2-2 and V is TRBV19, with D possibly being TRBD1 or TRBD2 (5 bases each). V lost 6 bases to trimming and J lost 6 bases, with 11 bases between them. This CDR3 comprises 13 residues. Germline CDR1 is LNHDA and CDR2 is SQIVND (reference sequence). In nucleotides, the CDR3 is TGTGCCAGTAGGTGGATGGGGGCCGGGGAGCTGTTTTTT. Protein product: CASRWMGAGELFF.

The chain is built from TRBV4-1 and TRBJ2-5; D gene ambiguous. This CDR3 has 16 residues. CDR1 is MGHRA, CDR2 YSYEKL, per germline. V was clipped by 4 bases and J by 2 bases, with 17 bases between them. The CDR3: CASSPGIRADQETQYF. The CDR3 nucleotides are TGCGCCAGCAGCCCAGGAATTAGGGCCGATCAAGAGACCCAGTACTTC.

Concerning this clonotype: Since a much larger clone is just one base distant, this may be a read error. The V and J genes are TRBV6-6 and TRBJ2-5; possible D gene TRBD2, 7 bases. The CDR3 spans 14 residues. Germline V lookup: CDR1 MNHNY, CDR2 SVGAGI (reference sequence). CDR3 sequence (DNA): TGTGCCGGCAGTTACTCCGGGGGGCTAGAGACCCAGTACTTC. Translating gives CAGSYSGGLETQYF.

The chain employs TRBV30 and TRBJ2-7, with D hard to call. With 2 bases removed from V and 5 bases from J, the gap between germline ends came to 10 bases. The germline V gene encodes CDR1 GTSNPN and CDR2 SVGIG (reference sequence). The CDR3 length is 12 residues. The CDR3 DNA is TGTGCCTGGAGTACCAACATGGACGAGCAGTACTTC. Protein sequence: CAWSTNMDEQYF.

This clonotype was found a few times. As DNA, the CDR3 is TGTGCCAGCAGTTTAATAGGAGCGGGAGAGGCCTCCTACGAGCAGTACTTC. This gives the protein CASSLIGAGEASYEQYF. The J gene is TRBJ2-7, the V gene TRBV28, with TRBD2 identical over 8 bases. V dropped 2 bases and J dropped 0; count of bases not matched to a gene: 9. CDR1 MDHEN and CDR2 SYDVKM come from the germline V gene. The CDR3 has 17 residues.

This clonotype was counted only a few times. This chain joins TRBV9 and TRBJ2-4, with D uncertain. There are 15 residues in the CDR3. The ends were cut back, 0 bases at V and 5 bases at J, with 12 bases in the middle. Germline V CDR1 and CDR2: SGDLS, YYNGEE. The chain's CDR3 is CASSVEGLVQNIQYF. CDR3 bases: TGTGCCAGCAGCGTAGAGGGCCTTGTCCAAAACATTCAGTACTTC.

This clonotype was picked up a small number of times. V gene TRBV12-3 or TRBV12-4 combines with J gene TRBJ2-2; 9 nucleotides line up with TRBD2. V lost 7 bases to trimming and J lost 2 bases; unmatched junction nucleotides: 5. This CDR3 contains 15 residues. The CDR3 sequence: CASKASGNNTGELFF. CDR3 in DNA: TGTGCCAGCAAAGCTAGCGGGAACAACACCGGGGAGCTGTTTTTT.

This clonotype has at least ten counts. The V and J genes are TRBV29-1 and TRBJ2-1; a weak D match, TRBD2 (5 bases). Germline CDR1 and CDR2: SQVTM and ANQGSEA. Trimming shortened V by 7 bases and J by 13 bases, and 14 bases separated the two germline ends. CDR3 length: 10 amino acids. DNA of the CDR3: TGCAGCGCCCGTGGAGGTGCTCAGTTCTTC. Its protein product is CSARGGAQFF.

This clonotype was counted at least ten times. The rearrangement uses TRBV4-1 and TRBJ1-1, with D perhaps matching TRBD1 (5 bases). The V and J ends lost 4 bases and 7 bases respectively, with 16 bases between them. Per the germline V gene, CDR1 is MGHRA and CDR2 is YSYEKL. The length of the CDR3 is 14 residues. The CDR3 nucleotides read TGCGCCAGCAGCCGACCCGCCGGCAGGGATGAAGCTTTCTTT. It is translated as CASSRPAGRDEAFF.

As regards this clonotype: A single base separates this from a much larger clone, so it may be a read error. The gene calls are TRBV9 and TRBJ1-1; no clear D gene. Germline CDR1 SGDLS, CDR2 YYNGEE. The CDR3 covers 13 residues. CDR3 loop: CASSVGASTEALF. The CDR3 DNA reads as TGTGCCAGCAGCGTAGGGGCGAGCACTGAAGCTCTCTTT.

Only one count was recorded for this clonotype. This CDR3 is CATVRLSPSTQSEAFF. The CDR3 DNA is TGTGCCACCGTTCGGCTCTCTCCGTCAACGCAGTCTGAAGCTTTCTTT. The chain combines TRBV28 with TRBJ1-1; D ambiguous. The germline gives CDR1 MDHEN, CDR2 SYDVKM. CDR3 length: 16 amino acids. Trimming cost V 10 bases and J 6 bases, with 27 bases left between them.

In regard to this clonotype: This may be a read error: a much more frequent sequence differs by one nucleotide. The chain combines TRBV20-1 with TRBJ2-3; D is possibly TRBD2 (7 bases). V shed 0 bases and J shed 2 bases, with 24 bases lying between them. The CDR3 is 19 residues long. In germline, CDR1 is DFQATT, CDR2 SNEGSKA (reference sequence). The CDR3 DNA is TGCAGTGCTAGAGATACACTAGCGTGGGGGCCATTGGTCACAGATACGCAGTATTTT. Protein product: CSARDTLAWGPLVTDTQYF.

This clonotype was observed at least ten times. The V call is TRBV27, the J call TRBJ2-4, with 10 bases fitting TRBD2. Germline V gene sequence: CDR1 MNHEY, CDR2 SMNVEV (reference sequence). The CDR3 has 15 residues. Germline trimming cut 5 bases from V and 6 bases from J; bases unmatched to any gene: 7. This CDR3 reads CASSPAGGPGNIQYF. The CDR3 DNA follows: TGTGCCAGCAGTCCAGCGGGAGGGCCGGGAAACATTCAGTACTTC.